Presented here are 4 T cell receptor beta chains from one specimen sequenced in a study of spatial heterogeneity in lung cancer (dated by TCRdb to about 2019). Reading the label with the study, this specimen's time point is: sample taken at primary tumor resection. For TCR sequencing, whole RNA was extracted from tumor and nontumor lung tissue, or from cryopreserved PBMC samples, and no cell sorting was done. Receptor libraries were prepared by 5' RACE. Sequenced on a NextSeq 500. TCRdb reprocessing: public reads trimmed at Q25 with fastp, clones called with MiXCR, in-frame beta chains kept. Entries that share a CDR3 protein sequence are merged under the most common genes and DNA. The sample contains about 95,000 distinct CDR3 sequences, under 9% of them found a single time. The ten biggest clones cover 6.5% to 8.5% of the sample. Here the sequenced sample was PBMCs, taken at surgery. The receptors originated from a male donor with early-stage non-small cell lung cancer.

Only a few counts were recorded for this clonotype. This chain joins TRBV5-1 and TRBJ2-7; 7 bases are a match to TRBD2. Per the germline V gene, CDR1 is SGHRS and CDR2 is YFSETQ. This CDR3 has 15 residues. V lost 2 bases and J lost 0; bases outside the gene matches: 5. The CDR3 spells CASSLSGASSYEQYF. The CDR3 nucleotides read TGCGCCAGCAGCTTAAGCGGGGCGAGCTCCTACGAGCAGTACTTC.

This clonotype was counted between two and nine times. The rearrangement joins TRBV15 to TRBJ2-3; D not certain. V lost 0 bases to trimming and J lost 2 bases, with 9 bases between them. Germline CDR1 LNHNV, CDR2 YYDKDF (reference sequence). CDR3 length: 15 amino acids. CDR3 nucleotides: TGTGCCACCAGCAGAGATTTAGGCCTCACAGATACGCAGTATTTT. It translates to CATSRDLGLTDTQYF. The full variable domain, rest sourced from reference TRBV15 and TRBJ2-3, is DAMVIQNPRYQVTQFGKPVTLSCSQTLNHNVMYWYQQKSSQAPKLLFHYYDKDFNNEADTPDNFQSRRPNTSFCFLDIRSPGLGDTAMYLCATSRDLGLTDTQYFGPGTRLTVL.

This chain uses TRBV5-4 with TRBJ2-3; TRBD1 aligns across 8 bases. The V gene's germline CDR1 is SGHNT and CDR2 YYREEE (reference sequence). V gave up 4 bases and J gave up 2 bases; unmatched junction bases: 9. The length of the CDR3 is 16 residues. CDR3 loop: CASSPRTGGTTDTQYF. DNA for the CDR3: TGTGCCAGCAGCCCCCGAACAGGGGGTACCACAGATACGCAGTATTTT.

This clonotype came up once. The chain couples TRBV12-3 or TRBV12-4 to TRBJ2-1, with D perhaps matching TRBD2 (5 bases). V lost 11 bases to trimming and J lost 3 bases, with 8 bases between them. The length of the CDR3 is 11 residues. DNA for the CDR3: TGTGCCGCGGGCTTCTACAATGAGCAGTTCTTC. As protein: CAAGFYNEQFF.